This TCR beta chain was profiled in a study of shared clonotypes between healthy human individuals. General observations from the study: An anticipated effect of sequencing depth on clonotype sharing among donors was recognized. Blood was the sole source, and tissue repertoires probably differ.

The repertoire was sequenced with immunoSEQ multiplex PCR; TCRdb's copy has only in-frame clones and lacks some. The profile covers approximately 2,300,000 clones, with 92% appearing a single time and 0.37% taken by the ten largest. Unmatched junction bases numbered 4, after V lost 2 bases and J lost 1 base. This CDR3 contains 16 residues. From germline, CDR1 is LNHDA and CDR2 SQIVND (reference sequence). As regards this clone: Its antigen is currently unknown.

The V and J genes are TRBV19 and TRBJ2-2, with 7 bases lining up with TRBD2. The sequence derives from a man between 18 and 29 years old in good health. Some clones in this sample may be carry-over from other donors' samples. Sequenced input: naive CD4+ T cells from PBMCs. Described subset: CD45RA+ positively selected. The CDR3 loop reads CASSILASGNTGELFF. The CDR3 DNA sequence: TGTGCCAGTAGTATATTGGCTAGCGGGAACACCGGGGAGCTGTTTTTT.